A selection of T cell receptor beta chains follows, all from one sample in a study of T cell responses to AZD1222 COVID-19 vaccine. Clones were sequenced by immunoSEQ multiplex PCR, and TCRdb holds only the in-frame ones, with some missing. In the table there are fewer than 150,000 clones, 90% to 95% of which are singletons. The sequenced sample was peripheral blood, obtained on day 0 of AZD1222 vaccination. These receptors all come from an adult in good health. CDR3s include the opening cysteine and the closing phenylalanine or tryptophan. The D gene is left open where the match is weak. Not every row has a clone size; where given, it reads once, few, many or a size class.

TRBV5-5	TRBJ2-2	TRBD2	.	CASSLVYSGSGGGELFF	TGTGCCAGCAGCTTGGTATACAGCGGGAGTGGCGGCGGGGAGCTGTTTTTT
TRBV5-1	TRBJ1-2	.	.	CASSSGDYGYTF	TGCGCCAGCAGCTCCGGGGACTATGGCTACACCTTC
TRBV5-1	TRBJ2-5	.	.	CASSLAQETQYF	TGCGCCAGCAGCTTGGCCCAGGAGACCCAGTACTTC
TRBV30	TRBJ2-3	.	.	CAWSQSSWDTDTQYF	TGTGCCTGGAGCCAATCAAGCTGGGACACAGATACGCAGTATTTT
TRBV29-1	TRBJ2-2	.	.	CSVDGQNTGELFF	TGCAGCGTAGATGGACAGAACACCGGGGAGCTGTTTTTT
TRBV6-5	TRBJ1-3	.	once	CASLPDSGNTIYF	TGTGCCAGCTTACCTGACTCTGGAAACACCATATATTTT
TRBV6-5	TRBJ1-3	.	once	CASRVQGLGNTIYF	TGTGCCAGCAGAGTACAGGGACTTGGAAACACCATATATTTT
TRBV19	TRBJ2-2	TRBD2	.	CASSSRLAGGPAGELFF	TGTGCCAGTAGTTCCCGCCTAGCGGGAGGGCCGGCCGGGGAGCTGTTTTTT
TRBV19	TRBJ1-3	.	.	CASSINSDSGNTIYF	TGTGCCAGTAGTATCAACAGTGACTCTGGAAACACCATATATTTT
TRBV4-1	TRBJ1-5	.	few	CASSQASGQGYDQPQHF	TGCGCCAGCAGCCAGGCCTCTGGGCAGGGGTACGATCAGCCCCAGCATTTT
TRBV10-3	TRBJ1-2	TRBD1	.	CAIRRQGAQGYTF	TGTGCCATCAGGAGACAGGGGGCGCAAGGCTACACCTTC
TRBV7-9	TRBJ1-2	.	.	CASSSIGAGNYGYTF	TGTGCCAGCAGCTCAATTGGGGCAGGAAACTATGGCTACACCTTC
TRBV6-5	TRBJ1-2	.	.	CASSYSTDRNGYTF	TGTGCCAGCAGTTACTCGACCGACAGGAATGGCTACACCTTC
TRBV9	TRBJ1-2	.	.	CASSVEGTGGGYTF	TGTGCCAGCAGCGTAGAGGGCACTGGGGGCGGCTACACCTTC
TRBV18	TRBJ1-2	.	.	CASSPVGGKNYGYTF	TGTGCCAGCTCACCAGTTGGAGGGAAGAACTATGGCTACACCTTC
TRBV5-1	TRBJ1-2	TRBD1	.	CASRTGTGGGYGYTF	TGCGCCAGCAGAACCGGGACAGGGGGCGGCTATGGCTACACCTTC
TRBV4-3	TRBJ2-1	TRBD1	.	CASSRSGTGGPLSSYNEQFF	TGCGCCAGCAGCCGAAGCGGGACAGGGGGTCCCCTTTCCTCCTACAATGAGCAGTTCTTC
TRBV4-3	TRBJ2-7	.	.	CASSQERGRGHEQYF	TGCGCCAGCAGCCAAGAAAGGGGCAGGGGCCACGAGCAGTACTTC
TRBV7-9	TRBJ2-1	.	.	CASRPPWVNEQFF	TGTGCCAGCAGACCCCCCTGGGTCAATGAGCAGTTCTTC
TRBV6-9	TRBJ2-2	.	.	CASSFRDTNTGELFF	TGTGCCAGCAGTTTCCGGGACACGAACACCGGGGAGCTGTTTTTT
TRBV9	TRBJ1-2	.	.	CASRDPGTNYGYTF	TGTGCCAGCAGAGACCCGGGAACTAACTATGGCTACACCTTC
TRBV13	TRBJ1-2	.	.	CASSVTTGPNYGYTF	TGTGCCAGCAGCGTAACTACCGGGCCAAACTATGGCTACACCTTC
TRBV6-1	TRBJ1-2	.	.	CASSEATGLGSGYTF	TGTGCCAGCAGTGAAGCCACAGGGCTCGGGTCTGGCTACACCTTC
TRBV7-9	TRBJ2-7	TRBD1	.	CASSLRRGVSGTGTYEQYF	TGTGCCAGCAGCCTCAGGAGAGGTGTTTCCGGGACAGGAACCTACGAGCAGTACTTC
TRBV24-1	TRBJ2-5	.	.	CATSDGAGETQYF	TGTGCCACCAGTGATGGGGCGGGGGAGACCCAGTACTTC